The 2 T cell receptor beta chains presented below share a single source sample, sequenced in a study of blood T cell repertoires in COVID-19. Only in-frame clones appear in the TCRdb table, and some are missing; sequencing was by immunoSEQ multiplex PCR. The sample contains 120,000 or so clones, approximately 90% of which appear only once. The sample was peripheral blood. These receptors were taken from a human donor in a cohort sampled during active COVID-19.

This chain links TRBV4-2 with TRBJ2-1, with TRBD2 identical over 7 bases. This CDR3 has 15 residues. Losses at the gene ends were 1 base for V and 3 bases for J; bases not matched to a gene: 3. The germline gives CDR1 LGHNA, CDR2 YNFKEQ. DNA for the CDR3: TGTGCCAGCAGCCAAGGGCTAGCGGACTACAATGAGCAGTTCTTC. Amino acid sequence: CASSQGLADYNEQFF.

The genes are TRBV18 and TRBJ1-1; the D gene is possibly TRBD1 (5 bases). V was cut by 3 bases and J by 1 base, with 12 bases left in between. CDR1 is KGHSH and CDR2 is LQKENI in the germline V gene. The CDR3 loop spans 15 amino acids. The CDR3 sequence is CASSPTRQRNTEAFF. CDR3 nucleotide sequence: TGTGCCAGCTCACCGACAAGACAGAGGAACACTGAAGCTTTCTTT.